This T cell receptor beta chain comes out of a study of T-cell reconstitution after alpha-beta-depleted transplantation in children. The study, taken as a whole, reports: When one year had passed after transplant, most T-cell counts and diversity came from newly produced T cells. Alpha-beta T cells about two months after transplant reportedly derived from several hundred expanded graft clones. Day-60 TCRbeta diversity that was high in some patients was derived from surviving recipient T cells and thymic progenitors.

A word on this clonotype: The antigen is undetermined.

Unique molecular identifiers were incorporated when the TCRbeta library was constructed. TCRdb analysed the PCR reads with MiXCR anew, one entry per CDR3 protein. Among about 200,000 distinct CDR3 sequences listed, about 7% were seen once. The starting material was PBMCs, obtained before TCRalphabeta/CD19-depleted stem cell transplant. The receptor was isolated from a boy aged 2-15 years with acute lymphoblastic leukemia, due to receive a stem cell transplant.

CDR3 nucleotides: TGTGCCAGCAGTTTCAGTGTGAGTGGCTACACCTTC. It translates to CASSFSVSGYTF. This sequence joins TRBV12-3 or TRBV12-4 and TRBJ1-2; D is uncertain. The CDR3 runs to 12 residues. V shed 3 bases and J shed 7 bases, with 9 bases lying between them.